The 4 T cell receptor beta chains reported below all come from one sample, sequenced in a study of blood T cells in healthy people across ages. Primed by a sample-barcoded 5' primer and a J-beta primer mix, a second PCR proceeded for about 7 to 11 cycles. TCRdb re-called the 5' RACE reads with MiXCR, one entry per CDR3 protein. The table includes some 1.5 million distinct CDR3 sequences, about 30% detected once. Material: blood. All receptors derive from a woman in her 30s in good health.

The genes are TRBV12-3 or TRBV12-4 and TRBJ2-2; D not resolved. This CDR3 has 14 amino acids. Trimming cost V 1 base and J 4 bases, with 7 bases left between them. The DNA of the CDR3 is TGTGCCAGCAGTTTAGGGGTCTCCACCGGGGAGCTGTTTTTT. The encoded protein is CASSLGVSTGELFF.

V usage is TRBV5-1 and J usage is TRBJ2-5; the D is unclear. The germline V gene encodes CDR1 SGHRS and CDR2 YFSETQ. V lost 4 bases and J lost 3, with 7 bases in between. The CDR3 spans 12 residues. CDR3 residues: CASSDTKETQYF. CDR3 nucleotide sequence: TGCGCCAGCAGCGACACAAAAGAGACCCAGTACTTC. The full variable domain, rest sourced from reference TRBV5-1 and TRBJ2-5, is KAGVTQTPRYLIKTRGQQVTLSCSPISGHRSVSWYQQTPGQGLQFLFEYFSETQRNKGNFPGRFSGRQFSNSRSEMNVSTLELGDSALYLCASSDTKETQYFGPGTRLLVL.

This chain joins TRBV7-2 and TRBJ2-5; no firm D call. The germline V gene has CDR1 SGHTA and CDR2 FQGNSA. Between the trimmed V and J ends, which lost 4 bases and 4 bases, there was a span of 16 bases. This CDR3 region has 15 residues. CDR3 nucleotide sequence: TGTGCCAGCAGCTCAACCGTCCTCATTGTAGAGACCCAGTACTTC. Translation: CASSSTVLIVETQYF.

The table lists this clonotype with many counts. This chain joins TRBV3-1 and TRBJ2-7; 8 bases match TRBD1. With 2 bases clipped from V and 6 bases from J, the junction kept 9 bases outside the gene matches. Germline V gene sequence: CDR1 LGHDT, CDR2 YNNKEL (reference sequence). CDR3 length: 15 residues. Here the CDR3 reads CASSQRGQGSGEQYF. In DNA form, the CDR3 reads TGTGCCAGCAGCCAACGTGGACAGGGTAGTGGCGAGCAGTACTTC.